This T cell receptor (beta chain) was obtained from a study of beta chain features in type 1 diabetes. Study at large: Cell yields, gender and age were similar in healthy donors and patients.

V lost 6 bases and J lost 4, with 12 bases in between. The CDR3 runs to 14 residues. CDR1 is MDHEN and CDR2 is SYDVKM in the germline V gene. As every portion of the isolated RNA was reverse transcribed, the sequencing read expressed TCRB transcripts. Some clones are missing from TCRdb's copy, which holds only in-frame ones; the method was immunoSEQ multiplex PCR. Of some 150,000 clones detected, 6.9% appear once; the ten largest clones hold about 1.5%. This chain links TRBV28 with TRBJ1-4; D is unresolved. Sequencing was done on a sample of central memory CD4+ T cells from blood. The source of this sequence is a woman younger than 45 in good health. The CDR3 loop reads CASRGGINNEKLFF. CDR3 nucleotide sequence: TGTGCCAGCAGGGGAGGGATCAATAATGAAAAACTGTTTTTT.